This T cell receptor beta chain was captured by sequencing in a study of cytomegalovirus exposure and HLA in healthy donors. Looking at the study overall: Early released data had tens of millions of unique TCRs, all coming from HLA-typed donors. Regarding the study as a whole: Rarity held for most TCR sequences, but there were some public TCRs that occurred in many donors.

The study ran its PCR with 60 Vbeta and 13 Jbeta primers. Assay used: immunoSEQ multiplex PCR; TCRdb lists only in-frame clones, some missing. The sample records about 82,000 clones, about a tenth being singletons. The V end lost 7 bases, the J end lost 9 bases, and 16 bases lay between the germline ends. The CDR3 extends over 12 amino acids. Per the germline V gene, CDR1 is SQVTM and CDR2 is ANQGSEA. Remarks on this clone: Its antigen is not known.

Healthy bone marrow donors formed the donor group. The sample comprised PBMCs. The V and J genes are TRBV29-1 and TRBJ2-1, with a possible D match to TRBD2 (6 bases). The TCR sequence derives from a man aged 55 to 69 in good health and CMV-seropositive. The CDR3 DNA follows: TGCAGCGGGGGTGAGGGAGGAGGTGAGCAGTTCTTC. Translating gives CSGGEGGGEQFF.